A single sample gave rise to the 32 T cell receptor beta chains below, sequenced in a study of T-cell memory formation after mild COVID-19. TCRdb redid the calling of the 5' RACE reads with MiXCR, one entry per CDR3 protein. This sample has around 420,000 distinct CDR3 sequences, with approximately 24% found just once. Sequencing input: PBMCs or a T cell subset sorted from them (not recorded which). The receptors shown here come from an adult woman who had mild COVID-19 (a few samples of this study predate the infection). Cell type and time point are not known.

The chain recombines TRBV7-6 with TRBJ2-6, with a weak D call TRBD1 (6 bases). The V and J ends lost 3 bases and 2 bases respectively, with 23 bases between them. Germline CDR1 is SGHVS and CDR2 is FNYEAQ. The CDR3 runs to 20 residues. Written as DNA, the CDR3 is TGTGCCAGCAGCTTGTTCCACTTTACGGCAGGGGCTGCTGGGGCCAACGTCCTGACTTTC. Translating gives CASSLFHFTAGAAGANVLTF.

This clonotype was recorded a few times. The rearrangement links TRBV29-1 to TRBJ2-5; the D is unclear. CDR1 SQVTM and CDR2 ANQGSEA come from the germline V gene. The CDR3 has 12 amino acids. V was trimmed by 4 bases and J by 5 bases, leaving 11 bases between them. CDR3 DNA sequence: TGCAGCGTTGTTCGGACGGTTGAGACCCAGTACTTC. It translates to CSVVRTVETQYF.

The V call is TRBV18, the J call TRBJ2-1, with TRBD2 matching over 8 bases. V dropped 1 base and J dropped 5; count of bases not matched to a gene: 4. The CDR3 is 15 amino acids. CDR1 and CDR2 (germline): KGHSH, LQKENI. CDR3 in amino acids: CASSPRRGEHNEQFF. The CDR3 bases are TGTGCCAGCTCACCACGGCGGGGGGAACACAATGAGCAGTTCTTC.

This clonotype turned up a few times. The rearrangement joins TRBV20-1 to TRBJ2-7; 7 nucleotides agree with TRBD2. The CDR3 is made up of 16 amino acids. Germline CDR1 is DFQATT and CDR2 is SNEGSKA (reference sequence). Trimming took 6 bases from V and 0 from J; bases not matched to a gene: 14. The CDR3 DNA sequence: TGCAGTGCCGGGGGGTTTGAGGGGTTAAGCTCCTACGAGCAGTACTTC. Translation gives CSAGGFEGLSSYEQYF.

The chain employs TRBV4-1 and TRBJ1-2; 7 bases fit TRBD1. V lost 4 bases and J lost 3; bases outside the gene matches: 14. Germline V lookup: CDR1 MGHRA, CDR2 YSYEKL. The CDR3 loop spans 17 amino acids. The CDR3 region is CASSRGEGALSYYGYTF. In DNA form, the CDR3 reads TGCGCCAGCAGCCGCGGGGAGGGGGCCTTATCCTACTATGGCTACACCTTC.

This clonotype was seen a handful of times. The chain recombines TRBV27 with TRBJ1-1; TRBD1 is a possible D gene (5 bases). The germline CDR1 and CDR2 sequences are MNHEY and SMNVEV (reference sequence). CDR3 size: 15 residues. The V end lost 4 bases, the J end lost 11 bases, and 23 bases lay between the germline ends. CDR3 in DNA: TGTGCCAGCAGTTCAACCCCCTGGGCGGGGGGTGGTGCTTTCTTT. It translates to CASSSTPWAGGGAFF.

This chain joins TRBV6-1 and TRBJ1-2, with unresolved D. Per the germline V gene, CDR1 is MNHNS and CDR2 is SASEGT. The V and J ends lost 6 bases and 0 bases respectively, with 11 bases between them. The CDR3 is 14 amino acids. CDR3 sequence: CASRFDTANYGYTF. CDR3 sequence (DNA): TGTGCCAGCAGGTTCGACACTGCTAACTATGGCTACACCTTC.

The chain combines TRBV15 with TRBJ2-1; 13 bases map to TRBD2. Germline CDR1 LNHNV, CDR2 YYDKDF (reference sequence). The CDR3 length is 22 residues. The V segment lost 2 bases and the J segment 2 bases; nucleotides outside the gene matches: 18. CDR3: CATSRNIGTSGDTWNAYNEQFF. The CDR3 DNA reads TGTGCCACCAGCAGAAACATTGGGACTAGCGGGGATACCTGGAACGCCTACAATGAGCAGTTCTTC.

This clonotype was counted between two and nine times. This chain connects TRBV29-1 to TRBJ2-7; 8 bases are a match to TRBD2. This CDR3 comprises 14 residues. The junction had 9 bases not matched to a gene; V was cut back by 5 bases and J by 3 bases. From germline, CDR1 is SQVTM and CDR2 ANQGSEA. The CDR3 DNA reads TGCAGCGTTCGCTTGAGCGGGAGACTCTACGAGCAGTACTTC. It translates to CSVRLSGRLYEQYF.

The chain is built from TRBV9 and TRBJ2-2; D unclear. The V end lost 3 bases, the J end lost 6 bases, and 12 bases lay between the germline ends. CDR3 length: 14 residues. From germline, CDR1 is SGDLS and CDR2 YYNGEE. The chain's CDR3 is CASSALRGPGELFF. Here the CDR3 DNA reads TGTGCCAGCAGCGCTCTCCGAGGCCCCGGGGAGCTGTTTTTT.

This clonotype was recorded many times. A read error may account for a junction end that differs from germline. The chain recombines TRBV5-1 with TRBJ2-7; D gene uncertain. The CDR3 is 11 residues long. The germline V gene encodes CDR1 SGHRS and CDR2 YFSETQ. The CDR3 spells CASSLGYEQYF. The CDR3 DNA is TGTGCCAGCAGTTTAGGCTACGAGCAGTACTTC.

CDR3 nucleotide sequence: TGTGCCAGCAGCTACGGGACTAGCGGGAGCCTACCCGGGGACGAGCAGTACTTC. It translates to CASSYGTSGSLPGDEQYF. The chain carries TRBV7-9 and TRBJ2-7; 14 nucleotides agree with TRBD2. Germline-derived CDR1 and CDR2 are SEHNR and FQNEAQ (reference sequence). V lost 4 bases, J lost 5 bases, and 13 bases stayed unmatched. This CDR3 region has 18 residues.

For the CDR3, the DNA is TGTGCCAGCAGCCGGACTAGCGGGGCGGTAGATACGCAGTATTTT. It yields the protein CASSRTSGAVDTQYF. The chain employs TRBV4-2 and TRBJ2-3, with 12 positions matching TRBD2. The junction had 4 bases not matched to a gene; V was cut back by 4 bases and J by 5 bases. Germline V gene data show CDR1 as LGHNA and CDR2 as YNFKEQ. The CDR3 sequence is 15 residues long.

The rearrangement uses TRBV4-1 and TRBJ2-7; D is unresolved. The CDR3 is made up of 14 amino acids. CDR1 is MGHRA and CDR2 is YSYEKL in the germline V gene. Trimming took off 7 bases at V and 1 base at J, with 14 bases between the two ends. The CDR3 DNA follows: TGCGCCAGCAAGCAAGAAAGCCAATCCTACGAGCAGTACTTC. Encoded protein: CASKQESQSYEQYF.

The chain couples TRBV18 to TRBJ2-1; D unresolved. The CDR3 contains 11 residues. Germline V gene sequence: CDR1 KGHSH, CDR2 LQKENI. V was trimmed by 5 bases and J by 5 bases, leaving 4 bases between them. The CDR3 loop reads CASSANNEQFF. The DNA of the CDR3 is TGTGCCAGCTCAGCGAACAATGAGCAGTTCTTC.

V gene TRBV20-1 combines with J gene TRBJ2-2; D remains unclear. V was pared by 1 base and J by 10 bases, with 13 bases between. Germline V CDR1 and CDR2: DFQATT, SNEGSKA (reference sequence). This CDR3 has 13 residues. The CDR3 DNA reads as TGCAGTGCTAGAGTGGCCTTCCGAAAGGAGCTGTTTTTT. Amino acids: CSARVAFRKELFF.

The gene calls are TRBV12-3 or TRBV12-4 and TRBJ2-5; the D is unclear. The CDR3 spans 13 residues. V lost 5 bases and J lost 5, with 12 bases in between. The DNA of the CDR3 is TGTGCCAGCAGTAACAATTTTGGGGAGACCCAGTACTTC. Protein: CASSNNFGETQYF.

This clonotype has a handful of counts. The chain recombines TRBV20-1 with TRBJ2-7; no clear D. Germline V gives CDR1 DFQATT, CDR2 SNEGSKA (reference sequence). This CDR3 spans 11 amino acids. V was shortened by 3 bases and J by 2 bases, with 5 bases between the two germline ends. The CDR3: CSARWAYEQYF. CDR3 nucleotides: TGCAGTGCTAGGTGGGCCTACGAGCAGTACTTC.

This clonotype occurred a few times. This chain joins TRBV6-4 and TRBJ2-5; 8 bases align to TRBD2. The germline CDR1 and CDR2 sequences are MRHNA and SNTAGT. V trimming: 3 bases; J trimming: 4 bases; junction bases outside the gene matches: 7. The CDR3 loop spans 15 amino acids. The CDR3 here is CASSETGGGRETQYF. Written as DNA, the CDR3 is TGTGCCAGCAGTGAGACGGGGGGGGGCCGAGAGACCCAGTACTTC.

This clonotype has more than one count but fewer than ten. The rearrangement uses TRBV7-9 and TRBJ1-1, with unresolved D. CDR1 SEHNR and CDR2 FQNEAQ come from the germline V gene (reference sequence). CDR3 length: 12 amino acids. The V and J ends lost 6 bases and 3 bases respectively, with 8 bases between them. CDR3 loop: CASRLGYTEAFF. The CDR3, as DNA: TGTGCCAGCAGGTTGGGCTACACTGAAGCTTTCTTT.

This sequence joins TRBV7-2 and TRBJ1-1; 10 bases map to TRBD1. The CDR3 totals 14 residues. V shed 6 bases, J shed 6 bases, and the junction held 7 bases outside the gene matches. Germline CDR1 reads SGHTA; CDR2 reads FQGNSA. The CDR3 sequence: CASRPTGGTAEAFF. CDR3 nucleotides: TGTGCCAGCAGACCGACAGGGGGCACGGCTGAAGCTTTCTTT. Full variable domain (missing parts from reference TRBV7-2 and TRBJ1-1): GAGVSQSPSNKVTEKGKDVELRCDPISGHTALYWYRQSLGQGLEFLIYFQGNSAPDKSGLPSDRFSAERTGGSVSTLTIQRTQQEDSAVYLCASRPTGGTAEAFFGQGTRLTVV.

This chain connects TRBV7-9 to TRBJ2-1, with 10 bases fitting TRBD2. Germline V CDR1 and CDR2: SEHNR, FQNEAQ (reference sequence). The CDR3 extends over 18 amino acids. The junction had 19 bases not matched to a gene; V was cut back by 5 bases and J by 9 bases. This CDR3 reads CASSPPGLAGDLASEQFF. CDR3 coding DNA: TGTGCCAGCAGCCCACCGGGGCTAGCGGGAGACTTGGCGAGTGAGCAGTTCTTC.

This clonotype was counted between two and nine times. V and J are TRBV4-1 and TRBJ1-4; 7 bases align to TRBD1. The CDR3 has 15 amino acids. Germline V CDR1 and CDR2: MGHRA, YSYEKL. V dropped 4 bases and J dropped 7; count of bases not matched to a gene: 9. CDR3 sequence reads: CASSLAGTVFEKLFF. Written as DNA, the CDR3 is TGCGCCAGCAGCCTCGCCGGGACAGTCTTTGAAAAACTGTTTTTT.

In nucleotides, the CDR3 is TGTGCCAGCAGCGTAGCAATAGGGGTGGGAGATACTGAAGCTTTCTTT. It is translated as CASSVAIGVGDTEAFF. This rearrangement joins TRBV9 to TRBJ1-1, with D tentatively TRBD1 (5 bases). Trimming stripped 0 bases from V and 5 bases from J, with 17 bases between. From germline, CDR1 is SGDLS and CDR2 YYNGEE. The CDR3 length is 16 residues.

The table lists this clonotype with a few counts. This chain links TRBV29-1 with TRBJ1-2, with D unclear. Trimming left V 3 bases short and J 0 bases short, with 11 bases between. The CDR3 has 14 amino acids. The germline V gene encodes CDR1 SQVTM and CDR2 ANQGSEA. CDR3 DNA: TGCAGCGTTGACCTGGGCTTAGCTAACTATGGCTACACCTTC. This codes for CSVDLGLANYGYTF.

The chain has TRBV20-1 and TRBJ2-1; a weak D match, TRBD2 (6 bases). The V gene's germline CDR1 is DFQATT and CDR2 SNEGSKA (reference sequence). V lost 6 bases and J lost 0, with 12 bases in between. CDR3 length: 14 amino acids. CDR3 region: CSALYGSSYNEQFF. The CDR3 DNA sequence: TGCAGTGCCCTGTACGGGAGCTCCTACAATGAGCAGTTCTTC.

This clonotype has a handful of counts. This chain links TRBV5-4 with TRBJ2-5, with D perhaps matching TRBD1 or TRBD2 (5 bases each). Trimming removed 3 bases from V and 4 bases from J, with 16 bases in between. The CDR3 spans 15 residues. The V gene's germline CDR1 is SGHNT and CDR2 YYREEE (reference sequence). In DNA form, the CDR3 reads TGTGCCAGCAGCTCCTACCTAGCTCAGGGAGAGACCCAGTACTTC. Encoded protein: CASSSYLAQGETQYF.

V usage is TRBV10-3 and J usage is TRBJ2-6; D unresolved. Germline V CDR1 and CDR2: ENHRY, SYGVKD. CDR3 size: 15 residues. The V and J ends lost 3 bases and 1 base respectively, with 7 bases between them. The CDR3, as DNA: TGTGCCATCAGTGACGTTCAGTCTGGGGCCAACGTCCTGACTTTC. Translating it yields CAISDVQSGANVLTF.

The V call is TRBV20-1, the J call TRBJ2-1, with 12 bases aligning to TRBD2. This CDR3 spans 13 amino acids. CDR1 is DFQATT, CDR2 SNEGSKA, per germline (reference sequence). The trim removed 4 bases at V and 9 bases at J, leaving 4 bases unmatched. The CDR3 region has the DNA TGCAGTGCTACTAGCGGGAGGGCGGGTGAGCAGTTCTTC. Its protein product is CSATSGRAGEQFF.

This clonotype has only a few counts. This chain joins TRBV6-5 and TRBJ1-1; D not certain. In germline, CDR1 is MNHEY, CDR2 SVGAGI. V shed 2 bases and J shed 8 bases, with 15 bases lying between them. This CDR3 has 14 residues. The CDR3 coding sequence is TGTGCCAGCAGTTACCCCGGTCCTGTTGGGGAAGCTTTCTTT. This gives the protein CASSYPGPVGEAFF.

This clonotype was counted many times. J is TRBJ2-1 and V is TRBV24-1; D possibly uses TRBD1 or TRBD2 (5 bases each). V was clipped by 6 bases and J by 4 bases, with 12 bases between them. This CDR3 comprises 14 residues. Germline CDR1 and CDR2: KGHDR and SFDVKD. The CDR3 is CATSLSGGYNEQFF. The CDR3 nucleotides are TGTGCCACCAGTCTGTCTGGGGGATACAATGAGCAGTTCTTC.

The chain combines TRBV24-1 with TRBJ2-1, with D maybe TRBD2 (6 bases). V shed 6 bases and J shed 1 base, with 9 bases lying between them. The CDR3 sequence is 14 residues long. The V gene's germline CDR1 is KGHDR and CDR2 SFDVKD. This chain's CDR3 is CATSRAGSYNEQFF. The CDR3, as DNA: TGTGCCACCAGTAGAGCGGGTTCCTACAATGAGCAGTTCTTC.